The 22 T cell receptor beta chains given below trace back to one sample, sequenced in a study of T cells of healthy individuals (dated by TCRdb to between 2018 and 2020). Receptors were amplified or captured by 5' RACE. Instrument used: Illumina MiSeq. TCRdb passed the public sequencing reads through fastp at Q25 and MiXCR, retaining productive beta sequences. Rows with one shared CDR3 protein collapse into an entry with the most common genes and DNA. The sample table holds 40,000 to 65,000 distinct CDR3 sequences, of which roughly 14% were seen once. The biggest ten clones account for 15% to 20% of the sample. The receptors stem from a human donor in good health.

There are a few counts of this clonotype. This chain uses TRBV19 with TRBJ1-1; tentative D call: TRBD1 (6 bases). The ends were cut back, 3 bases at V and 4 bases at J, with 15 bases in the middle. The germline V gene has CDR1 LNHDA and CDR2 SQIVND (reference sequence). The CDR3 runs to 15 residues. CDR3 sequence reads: CASSMGGNALTEAFF. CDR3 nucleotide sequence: TGTGCCAGTAGTATGGGGGGCAATGCCCTCACTGAAGCTTTCTTT.

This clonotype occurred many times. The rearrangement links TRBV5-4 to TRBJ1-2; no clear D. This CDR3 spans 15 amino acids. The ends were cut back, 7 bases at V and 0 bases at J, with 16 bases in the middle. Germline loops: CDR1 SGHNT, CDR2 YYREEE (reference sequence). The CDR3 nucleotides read TGTGCCAGCCTTGAAACAGCGTCCTCTAACTATGGCTACACCTTC. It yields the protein CASLETASSNYGYTF.

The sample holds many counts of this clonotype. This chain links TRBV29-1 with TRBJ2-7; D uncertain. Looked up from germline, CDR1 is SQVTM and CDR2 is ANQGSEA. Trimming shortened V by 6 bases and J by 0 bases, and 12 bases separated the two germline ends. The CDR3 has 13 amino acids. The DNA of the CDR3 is TGCAGCGTCCCCCGAGACGACTCCTACGAGCAGTACTTC. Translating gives CSVPRDDSYEQYF.

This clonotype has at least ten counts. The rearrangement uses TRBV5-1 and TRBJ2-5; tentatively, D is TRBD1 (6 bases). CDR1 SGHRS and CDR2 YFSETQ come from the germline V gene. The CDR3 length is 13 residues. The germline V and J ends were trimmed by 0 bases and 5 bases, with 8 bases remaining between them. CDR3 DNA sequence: TGCGCCAGCAGCTTGGACAGGGCTGAGACCCAGTACTTC. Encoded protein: CASSLDRAETQYF.

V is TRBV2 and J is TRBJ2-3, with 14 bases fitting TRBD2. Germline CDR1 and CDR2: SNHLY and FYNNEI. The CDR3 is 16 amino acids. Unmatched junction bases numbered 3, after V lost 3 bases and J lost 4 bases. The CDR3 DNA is TGTGCCAGCAGTGAGGGACTAGCGGGAGCAGCAGATACGCAGTATTTT. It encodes CASSEGLAGAADTQYF.

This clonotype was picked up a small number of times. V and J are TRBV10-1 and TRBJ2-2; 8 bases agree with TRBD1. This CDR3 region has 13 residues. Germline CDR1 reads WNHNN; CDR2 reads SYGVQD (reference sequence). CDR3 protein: CGSLTGATGELFF. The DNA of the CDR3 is TGCGGATCTTTGACAGGGGCGACCGGGGAGCTGTTTTTT.

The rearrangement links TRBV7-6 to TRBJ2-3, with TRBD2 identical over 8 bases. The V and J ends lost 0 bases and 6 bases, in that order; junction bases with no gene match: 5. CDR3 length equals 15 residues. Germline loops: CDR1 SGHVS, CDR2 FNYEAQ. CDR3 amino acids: CASSLARAGDDTQYF. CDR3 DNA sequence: TGTGCCAGCAGCTTAGCAAGAGCGGGGGATGATACGCAGTATTTT.

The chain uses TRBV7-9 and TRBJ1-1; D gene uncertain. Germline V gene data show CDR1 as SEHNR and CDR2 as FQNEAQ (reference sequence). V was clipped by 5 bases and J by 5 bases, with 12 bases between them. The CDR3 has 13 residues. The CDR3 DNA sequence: TGTGCCAGCAGCCTAAGGGAACGAACTGAAGCTTTCTTT. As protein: CASSLRERTEAFF. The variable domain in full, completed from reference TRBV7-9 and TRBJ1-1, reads DTGVSQNPRHKITKRGQNVTFRCDPISEHNRLYWYRQTLGQGPEFLTYFQNEAQLEKSRLLSDRFSAERPKGSFSTLEIQRTEQGDSAMYLCASSLRERTEAFFGQGTRLTVV.

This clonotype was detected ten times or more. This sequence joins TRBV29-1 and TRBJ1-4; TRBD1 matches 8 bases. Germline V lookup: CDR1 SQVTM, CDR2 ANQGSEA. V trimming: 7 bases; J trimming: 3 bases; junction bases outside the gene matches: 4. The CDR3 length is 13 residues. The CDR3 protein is CSGQGAANEKLFF. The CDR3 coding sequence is TGCAGCGGTCAGGGGGCAGCTAATGAAAAACTGTTTTTT.

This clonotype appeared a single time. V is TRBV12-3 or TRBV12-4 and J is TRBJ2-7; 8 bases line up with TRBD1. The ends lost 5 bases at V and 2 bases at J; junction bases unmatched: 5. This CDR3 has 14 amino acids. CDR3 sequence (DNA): TGTGCCAGCAGTGGGATGACAGGGGCCTACGAGCAGTACTTC. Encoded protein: CASSGMTGAYEQYF.

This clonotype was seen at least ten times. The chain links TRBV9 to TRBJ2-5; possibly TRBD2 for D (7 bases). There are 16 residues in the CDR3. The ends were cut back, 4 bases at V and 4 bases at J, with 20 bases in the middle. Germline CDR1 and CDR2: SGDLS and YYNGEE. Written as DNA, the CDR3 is TGTGCCAGCAGCCAGACCGGGGGGCCTATCGGAGAGACCCAGTACTTC. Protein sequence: CASSQTGGPIGETQYF.

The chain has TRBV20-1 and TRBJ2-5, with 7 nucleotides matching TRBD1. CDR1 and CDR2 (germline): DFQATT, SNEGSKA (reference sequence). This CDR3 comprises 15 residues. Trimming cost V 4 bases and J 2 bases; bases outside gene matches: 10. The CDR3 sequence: CSAIRQGNPQETQYF. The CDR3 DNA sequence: TGCAGTGCTATTAGACAGGGAAATCCACAAGAGACCCAGTACTTC.

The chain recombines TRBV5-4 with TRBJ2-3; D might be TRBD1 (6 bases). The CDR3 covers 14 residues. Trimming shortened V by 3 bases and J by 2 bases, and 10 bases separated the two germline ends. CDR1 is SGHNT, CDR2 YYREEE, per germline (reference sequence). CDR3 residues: CASSSDRYTDTQYF. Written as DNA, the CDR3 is TGTGCCAGCAGCTCGGACAGATACACAGATACGCAGTATTTT.

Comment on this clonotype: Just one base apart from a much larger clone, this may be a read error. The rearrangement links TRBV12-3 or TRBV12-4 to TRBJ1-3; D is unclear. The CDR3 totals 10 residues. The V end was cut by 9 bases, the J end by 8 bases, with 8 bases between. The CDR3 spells CARGRDTIYF. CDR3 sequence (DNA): TGTGCCAGAGGGAGGGACACCATATATTTT.

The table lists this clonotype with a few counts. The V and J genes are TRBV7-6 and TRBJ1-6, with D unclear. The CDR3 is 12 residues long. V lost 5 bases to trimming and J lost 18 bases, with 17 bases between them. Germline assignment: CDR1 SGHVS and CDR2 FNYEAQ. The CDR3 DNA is TGTGCCAGCAGCCATAACCGGGCCTATAACCACTTT. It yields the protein CASSHNRAYNHF.

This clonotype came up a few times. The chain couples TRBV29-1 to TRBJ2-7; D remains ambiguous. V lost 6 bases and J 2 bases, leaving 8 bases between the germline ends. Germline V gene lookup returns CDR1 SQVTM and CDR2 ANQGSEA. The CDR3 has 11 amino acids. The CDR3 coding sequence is TGCAGCGTGAGGCCCCCCTACGAGCAGTACTTC. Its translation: CSVRPPYEQYF.

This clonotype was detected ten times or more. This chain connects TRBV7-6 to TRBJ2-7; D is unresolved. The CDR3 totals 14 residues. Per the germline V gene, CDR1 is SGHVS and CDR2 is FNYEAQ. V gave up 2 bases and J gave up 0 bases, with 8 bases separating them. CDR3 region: CASSLQVASYEQYF. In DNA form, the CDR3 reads TGTGCCAGCAGCTTACAGGTTGCCTCCTACGAGCAGTACTTC.

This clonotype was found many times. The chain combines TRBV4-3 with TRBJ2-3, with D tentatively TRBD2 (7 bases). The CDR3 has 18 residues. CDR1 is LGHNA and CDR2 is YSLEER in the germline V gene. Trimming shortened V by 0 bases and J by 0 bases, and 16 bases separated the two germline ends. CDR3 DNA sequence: TGCGCCAGCAGCCAAGATGGGGGGGGCAGGACTAGCACAGATACGCAGTATTTT. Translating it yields CASSQDGGGRTSTDTQYF.

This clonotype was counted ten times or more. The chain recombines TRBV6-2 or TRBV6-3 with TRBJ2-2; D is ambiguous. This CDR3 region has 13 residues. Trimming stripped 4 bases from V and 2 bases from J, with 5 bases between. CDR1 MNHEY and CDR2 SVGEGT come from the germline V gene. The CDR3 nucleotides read TGTGCCAGCAGTTGGGTCAACACCGGGGAGCTGTTTTTT. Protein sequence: CASSWVNTGELFF.

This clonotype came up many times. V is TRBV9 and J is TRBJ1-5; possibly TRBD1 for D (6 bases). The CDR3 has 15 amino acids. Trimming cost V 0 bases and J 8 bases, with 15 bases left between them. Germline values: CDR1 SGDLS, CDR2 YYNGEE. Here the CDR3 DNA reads TGTGCCAGCAGCGTAGGGGGGGCGCCCCGGGAGCCCCAGCATTTT. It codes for CASSVGGAPREPQHF.

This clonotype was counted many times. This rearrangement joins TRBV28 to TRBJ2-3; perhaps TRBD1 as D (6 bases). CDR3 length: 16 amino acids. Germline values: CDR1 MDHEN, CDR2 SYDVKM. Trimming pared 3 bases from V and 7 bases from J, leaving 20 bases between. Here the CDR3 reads CASSFPPTGWGNTQYF. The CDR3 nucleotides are TGTGCCAGCAGTTTCCCGCCCACAGGGTGGGGGAATACGCAGTATTTT.

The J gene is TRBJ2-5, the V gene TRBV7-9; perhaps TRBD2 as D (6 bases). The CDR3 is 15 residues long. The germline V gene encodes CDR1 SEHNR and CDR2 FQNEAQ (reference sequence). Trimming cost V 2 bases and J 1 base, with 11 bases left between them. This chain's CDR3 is CASSLPSGSQETQYF. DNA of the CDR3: TGTGCCAGCAGCTTACCCAGCGGGTCCCAAGAGACCCAGTACTTC.